This passage covers 23 T cell receptor beta chains from one sample sequenced in a study of T cell changes during pregnancy in multiple sclerosis. The repertoire was sequenced with immunoSEQ multiplex PCR; TCRdb's copy has only in-frame clones and lacks some. The sample shows over 70,000 clones, 80% to 95% of them seen only once. The sample here was peripheral blood, taken in the first trimester of pregnancy. These TCRs come from a female donor in good health, enrolled as a control in a pregnancy study.

The chain recombines TRBV19 with TRBJ1-5; 8 bases align to TRBD1. V lost 6 bases to trimming and J lost 4 bases; unmatched junction nucleotides: 2. The length of the CDR3 is 13 residues. Germline assignment: CDR1 LNHDA and CDR2 SQIVND (reference sequence). The CDR3 region has the DNA TGTGCCAGTAGACGGACAGGGAATCAGCCCCAGCATTTT. Its protein product is CASRRTGNQPQHF.

Only one count was recorded for this clone. This sequence joins TRBV7-9 and TRBJ2-1; 14 positions match TRBD2. The germline gives CDR1 SEHNR, CDR2 FQNEAQ (reference sequence). Losses at the gene ends were 4 bases for V and 8 bases for J; bases not matched to a gene: 7. The CDR3 runs 16 residues. As DNA, the CDR3 is TGTGCCAGCAGCTCAACCGGGACTAGCGGGAGCGATGAGCAGTTCTTC. Translation: CASSSTGTSGSDEQFF.

The chain recombines TRBV4-1 with TRBJ2-7; 7 bases fit TRBD1. The ends lost 0 bases at V and 6 bases at J; junction bases unmatched: 8. CDR1 MGHRA and CDR2 YSYEKL come from the germline V gene. The CDR3 loop spans 15 amino acids. The chain's CDR3 is CASSQDRGQIREQYF. The CDR3 DNA is TGCGCCAGCAGCCAAGATCGGGGACAGATTCGCGAGCAGTACTTC.

The rearrangement links TRBV7-2 to TRBJ2-7; 7 bases are shared with TRBD1. Looked up from germline, CDR1 is SGHTA and CDR2 is FQGNSA. Trimming at V came to 5 bases and at J to 0 bases, leaving 10 bases not matched to a gene. The CDR3 contains 16 residues. CDR3: CASSPAGGPSSYEQYF. The CDR3 nucleotides read TGTGCCAGCAGCCCGGCAGGGGGACCCAGCTCCTACGAGCAGTACTTC.

This clone showed up just once. This CDR3 is also generated by other DNA sequences in the sample. This chain links TRBV6-5 with TRBJ1-2, with D maybe TRBD1 (6 bases). The CDR3 consists of 14 residues. V dropped 6 bases and J dropped 0 bases, with 11 bases sitting between them. CDR1 and CDR2 (germline): MNHEY, SVGAGI. Here the CDR3 DNA reads TGTGCCAGCAGCACAGGGCCAGCTAACTATGGCTACACCTTC. Its protein is CASSTGPANYGYTF.

This clone was picked up one time. The CDR3 here is CASKPGDAYSGNTIYF. DNA of the CDR3: TGCGCCAGCAAGCCCGGAGACGCTTACTCTGGAAACACCATATATTTT. The chain has TRBV23-1 and TRBJ1-3; D gene uncertain. TRBV23-1 is an open reading frame whose function is uncertain. V lost 7 bases, J lost 0 bases, and 16 bases lay in between. The CDR3 is 16 residues long.

CDR3 sequence: CASSPGLAGSTDTQYF. CDR3 bases: TGTGCCAGCAGTCCCGGACTAGCGGGGAGCACAGATACGCAGTATTTT. The chain combines TRBV27 with TRBJ2-3, with 12 bases lining up with TRBD2. The junction had 3 bases not matched to a gene; V was cut back by 5 bases and J by 0 bases. Germline V CDR1 and CDR2: MNHEY, SMNVEV (reference sequence). The CDR3 is made up of 16 amino acids.

The chain employs TRBV2 and TRBJ2-1, with TRBD2 matching 7 bases. The trim removed 6 bases at V and 5 bases at J, leaving 13 bases unmatched. The germline gives CDR1 SNHLY, CDR2 FYNNEI. The CDR3 has 16 amino acids. The CDR3 DNA reads TGTGCCAGCAGAGGGGTGGGGAGCGGGGTTAACAATGAGCAGTTCTTC. It yields the protein CASRGVGSGVNNEQFF.

The rearrangement links TRBV7-9 to TRBJ1-3; perhaps TRBD1 as D (6 bases). Trimming shortened V by 7 bases and J by 4 bases, and 17 bases separated the two germline ends. The length of the CDR3 is 15 residues. Germline CDR1 reads SEHNR; CDR2 reads FQNEAQ (reference sequence). The CDR3, as DNA: TGTGCCAGCATCGACCTCGAGGGGGGGGGAAACACCATATATTTT. Protein product: CASIDLEGGGNTIYF.

J is TRBJ2-7 and V is TRBV10-3, with D maybe TRBD2 (6 bases). Germline CDR1 ENHRY, CDR2 SYGVKD. Trimming removed 6 bases from V and 6 bases from J, with 18 bases in between. The length of the CDR3 is 14 residues. The CDR3 DNA follows: TGTGCCATCAGCGGCGACGGGAGTAGCCGCGAGCAGTACTTC. It is translated as CAISGDGSSREQYF.

V gene TRBV7-2 combines with J gene TRBJ2-3; tentatively, D is TRBD1 (6 bases). CDR1 is SGHTA, CDR2 FQGNSA, per germline. The CDR3 runs 14 residues. V was cut by 0 bases and J by 11 bases, with 15 bases left in between. The CDR3 sequence: CASSLAWTVREQYF. CDR3 nucleotide sequence: TGTGCCAGCAGCTTAGCGTGGACAGTCAGGGAGCAGTATTTT.

In its sample, this clone is medium-sized. V gene TRBV6-5 combines with J gene TRBJ2-7; TRBD2 matches 8 bases. This CDR3 has 15 amino acids. The V segment lost 7 bases and the J segment 2 bases; nucleotides outside the gene matches: 10. Germline assignment: CDR1 MNHEY and CDR2 SVGAGI. CDR3: CASNQNAGGPYEQYF. DNA for the CDR3: TGTGCCAGCAATCAGAATGCGGGAGGCCCCTACGAGCAGTACTTC.

The CDR3 loop reads CASSSNFNEQYF. CDR3 coding DNA: TGTGCCAGCAGCTCAAACTTTAACGAGCAGTACTTC. This rearrangement joins TRBV7-9 to TRBJ2-7; D ambiguous. The CDR3 loop spans 12 amino acids. V gave up 4 bases and J gave up 5 bases, with 9 bases separating them. Germline CDR1 SEHNR, CDR2 FQNEAQ (reference sequence).

The chain uses TRBV5-1 and TRBJ2-3, with D unresolved. The length of the CDR3 is 13 residues. The V end lost 0 bases, the J end lost 6 bases, and 8 bases lay between the germline ends. The germline V gene encodes CDR1 SGHRS and CDR2 YFSETQ. CDR3 in amino acids: CASSLARLDTQYF. CDR3 coding DNA: TGCGCCAGCAGCTTGGCCAGACTGGATACGCAGTATTTT.

This rearrangement joins TRBV10-3 to TRBJ1-2, with TRBD1 as a possible D gene (5 bases). Germline V lookup: CDR1 ENHRY, CDR2 SYGVKD. V dropped 7 bases and J dropped 2 bases, with 14 bases sitting between them. The CDR3 consists of 14 residues. CDR3 bases: TGTGCCATCAAGAAAGACAGCCAGAACTATGGCTACACCTTC. It yields the protein CAIKKDSQNYGYTF.

The chain joins TRBV29-1 to TRBJ2-1; 11 bases line up with TRBD2. CDR1 and CDR2 from the germline V gene are SQVTM and ANQGSEA. The CDR3 extends over 17 amino acids. V lost 5 bases and J lost 6; bases outside the gene matches: 15. CDR3: CSVSRVRNGTSGNEQFF. The CDR3 DNA is TGCAGCGTTTCTCGAGTCCGTAACGGGACTAGCGGCAATGAGCAGTTCTTC.

The chain carries TRBV5-1 and TRBJ2-2; weak D call: TRBD1 (5 bases). Germline CDR1 SGHRS, CDR2 YFSETQ. Trimming took off 0 bases at V and 6 bases at J, with 9 bases between the two ends. CDR3 size: 14 residues. In nucleotides, the CDR3 is TGCGCCAGCAGCTTGGCCCAGGGCCCCGGGGAGCTGTTTTTT. It specifies CASSLAQGPGELFF.

The rearrangement links TRBV6-5 to TRBJ1-1; tentatively, D is TRBD1 (6 bases). Germline-derived CDR1 and CDR2 are MNHEY and SVGAGI. The CDR3 length is 12 residues. The V gene lost 6 bases and the J gene lost 3 bases, with 8 bases spanning the gap. In DNA form, the CDR3 reads TGTGCCAGCAGGGGGGGGCACACTGAAGCTTTCTTT. Amino acid sequence: CASRGGHTEAFF.

The gene calls are TRBV27 and TRBJ1-2; 8 bases agree with TRBD1. CDR3 length: 13 residues. Germline loops: CDR1 MNHEY, CDR2 SMNVEV (reference sequence). With V trimmed by 6 bases and J by 7 bases, 7 bases remained unmatched. The CDR3 here is CASRRTGTGGYTF. CDR3 sequence (DNA): TGTGCCAGCAGGAGGACAGGGACGGGTGGCTACACCTTC.

The gene calls are TRBV2 and TRBJ2-7; 7 bases are a match to TRBD1. Germline V lookup: CDR1 SNHLY, CDR2 FYNNEI. Trimming cost V 7 bases and J 5 bases; bases outside gene matches: 5. CDR3 length equals 12 residues. CDR3 DNA: TGTGCCAGCACAGACAGGGTCAACGAGCAGTACTTC. Amino acid sequence: CASTDRVNEQYF.

The V and J genes are TRBV9 and TRBJ1-2; weak D call: TRBD1 (5 bases). The CDR3 contains 13 residues. Trimming left V 0 bases short and J 8 bases short, with 11 bases between. Germline V gene data show CDR1 as SGDLS and CDR2 as YYNGEE. CDR3 residues: CASSVAREGGYTF. The CDR3 DNA reads as TGTGCCAGCAGCGTAGCCAGGGAGGGCGGCTACACCTTC.

This chain joins TRBV6-5 and TRBJ1-2; a possible D gene is TRBD1 (5 bases). Germline lookup yields CDR1 MNHEY and CDR2 SVGAGI. The V and J ends lost 6 bases and 8 bases respectively, with 19 bases between them. The CDR3 runs 14 residues. DNA of the CDR3: TGTGCCAGCAGCCCGAAAGGGGTCGAGTCAGGCTACACCTTC. Protein: CASSPKGVESGYTF.

The chain uses TRBV5-6 and TRBJ2-3, with D perhaps matching TRBD2 (5 bases). CDR3 size: 15 residues. The germline V gene encodes CDR1 SGHDT and CDR2 YYEEEE. Trimming pared 5 bases from V and 4 bases from J, leaving 17 bases between. This CDR3 is CASSRARGVADTQYF. The CDR3 DNA sequence: TGTGCCAGCAGTCGGGCCCGGGGAGTGGCAGATACGCAGTATTTT.